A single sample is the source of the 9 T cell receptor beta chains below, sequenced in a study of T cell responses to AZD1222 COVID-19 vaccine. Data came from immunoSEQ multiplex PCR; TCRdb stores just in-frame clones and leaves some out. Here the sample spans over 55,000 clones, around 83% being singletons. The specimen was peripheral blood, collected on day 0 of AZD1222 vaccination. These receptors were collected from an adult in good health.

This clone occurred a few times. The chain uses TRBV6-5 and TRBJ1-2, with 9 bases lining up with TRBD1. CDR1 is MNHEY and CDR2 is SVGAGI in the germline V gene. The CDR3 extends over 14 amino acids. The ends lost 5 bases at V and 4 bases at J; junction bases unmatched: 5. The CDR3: CASSRDRAFYGYTF. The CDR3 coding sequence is TGTGCCAGCAGTAGGGACAGGGCTTTCTATGGCTACACCTTC.

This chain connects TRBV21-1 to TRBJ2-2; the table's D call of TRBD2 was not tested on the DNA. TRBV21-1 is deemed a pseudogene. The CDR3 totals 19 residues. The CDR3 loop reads CASSKSSSGGAPNTGELFF. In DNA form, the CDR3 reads TGTGCCAGCAGCAAAAGTTCTAGCGGGGGGGCCCCTAACACCGGGGAGCTGTTTTTT.

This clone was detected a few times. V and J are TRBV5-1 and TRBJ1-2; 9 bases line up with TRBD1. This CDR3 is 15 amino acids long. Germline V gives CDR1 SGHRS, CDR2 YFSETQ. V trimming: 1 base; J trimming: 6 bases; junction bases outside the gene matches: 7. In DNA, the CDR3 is TGCGCCAGCAGCTTGAAACAGGGGGCGTTAGATGGCTACACCTTC. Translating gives CASSLKQGALDGYTF. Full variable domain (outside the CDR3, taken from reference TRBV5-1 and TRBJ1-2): KAGVTQTPRYLIKTRGQQVTLSCSPISGHRSVSWYQQTPGQGLQFLFEYFSETQRNKGNFPGRFSGRQFSNSRSEMNVSTLELGDSALYLCASSLKQGALDGYTFGSGTRLTVV.

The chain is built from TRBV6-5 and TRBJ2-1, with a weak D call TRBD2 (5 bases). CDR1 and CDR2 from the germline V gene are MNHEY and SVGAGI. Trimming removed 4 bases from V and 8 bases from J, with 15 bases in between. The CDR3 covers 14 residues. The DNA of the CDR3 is TGTGCCAGCAGTTCCCGAGGGCTGTGGGATGAGCAGTTCTTC. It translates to CASSSRGLWDEQFF.

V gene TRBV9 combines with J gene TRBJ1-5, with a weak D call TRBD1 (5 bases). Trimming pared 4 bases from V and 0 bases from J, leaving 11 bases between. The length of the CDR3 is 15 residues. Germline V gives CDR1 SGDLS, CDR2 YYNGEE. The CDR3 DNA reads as TGTGCCAGCAGCCCTGGGGGGAATAGCAATCAGCCCCAGCATTTT. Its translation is CASSPGGNSNQPQHF. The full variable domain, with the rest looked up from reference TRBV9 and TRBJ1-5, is DSGVTQTPKHLITATGQRVTLRCSPRSGDLSVYWYQQSLDQGLQFLIQYYNGEERAKGNILERFSAQQFPDLHSELNLSSLELGDSALYFCASSPGGNSNQPQHFGDGTRLSIL.

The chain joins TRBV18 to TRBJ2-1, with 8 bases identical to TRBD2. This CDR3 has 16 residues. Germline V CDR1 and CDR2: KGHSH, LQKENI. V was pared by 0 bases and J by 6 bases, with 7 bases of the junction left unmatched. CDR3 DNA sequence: TGTGCCAGCTCACCACCCAGAGCGGGGGAGGTCAATGAGCAGTTCTTC. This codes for CASSPPRAGEVNEQFF.

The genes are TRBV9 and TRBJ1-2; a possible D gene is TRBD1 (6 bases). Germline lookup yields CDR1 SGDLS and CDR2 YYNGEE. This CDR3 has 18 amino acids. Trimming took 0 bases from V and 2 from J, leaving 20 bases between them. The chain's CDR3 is CASSVEGGKQGSNYGYTF. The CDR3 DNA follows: TGTGCCAGCAGCGTAGAGGGGGGTAAACAGGGAAGCAACTATGGCTACACCTTC.

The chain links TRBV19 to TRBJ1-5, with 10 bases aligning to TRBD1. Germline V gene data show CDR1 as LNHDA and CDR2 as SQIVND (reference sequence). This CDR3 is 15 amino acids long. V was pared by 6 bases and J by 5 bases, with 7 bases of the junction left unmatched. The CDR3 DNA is TGTGCCAGTAGACCAACCGGGACAGGGGATCAGCCCCAGCATTTT. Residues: CASRPTGTGDQPQHF.

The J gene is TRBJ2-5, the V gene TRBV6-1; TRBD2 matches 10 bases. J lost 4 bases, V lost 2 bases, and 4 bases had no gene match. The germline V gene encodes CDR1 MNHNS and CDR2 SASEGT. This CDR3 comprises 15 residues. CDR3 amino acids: CASSEPWTSGETQYF. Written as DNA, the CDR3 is TGTGCCAGCAGTGAACCGTGGACTAGCGGAGAGACCCAGTACTTC.